The clone carrying this TCR beta chain appeared a few times. Its cognate antigen is unknown. The data belong to a study of T cell repertoires in cytomegalovirus infection. Study at large: An indication of both CMV infection and matching HLA type came from public TCR beta signatures.

Findings of the study overall: Frequencies of public TCR beta families were cumulated, and this identified carriers of CMV plus the relevant HLA.

In germline, CDR1 is SGHAT, CDR2 FQNNGV. J was trimmed by 1 base and V by 5 bases; bases with no gene match: 16. The CDR3 runs 18 residues. From the reads, TCRdb called clonotypes with MiXCR, one entry per CDR3 protein. The table has approximately 500,000 distinct CDR3 sequences, about 15% seen once. The chain joins TRBV11-2 to TRBJ1-1; 7 nucleotides line up with TRBD1. The receptor was derived from a human donor in good health (CMV status not recorded). Some clones in this sample may be carry-over from other donors' samples. Sequencing was carried out using CD8+ T cells from PBMCs. The CDR3 DNA reads as TGTGCCAGCAGCCCGAGGTGGAGGGGGCTAGGGGGGAACACTGAAGCTTTCTTT. Translated, it gives CASSPRWRGLGGNTEAFF.